Detailed here is one T cell receptor (beta chain). The sample belongs to a study of PD-1 blockade in classical Hodgkin lymphoma. Study summary: A 3 mg/kg intravenous dose of nivolumab was received by patients every 2 weeks.

The CDR3 loop spans 14 amino acids. V was trimmed by 0 bases and J by 1 base, leaving 7 bases between them. Germline V CDR1 and CDR2: SGDLS, YYNGEE. All patients experienced relapse after autologous stem cell transplantation, and brentuximab vedotin exposure was variable. Method: immunoSEQ multiplex PCR; TCRdb's copy keeps in-frame clones and lacks some. Here the sample spans about 30,000 clones, about 76% being singletons. This receptor was identified in a human donor with classical Hodgkin lymphoma. The rearrangement joins TRBV9 to TRBJ1-1; perhaps TRBD1 as D (5 bases). The sequencing here drew on peripheral blood mononuclear cells (PBMCs), taken before the second cycle of nivolumab. The CDR3, as DNA: TGTGCCAGCAGCGTAGGGGGGAGGAACACTGAAGCTTTCTTT. Translating gives CASSVGGRNTEAFF. Using reference TRBV9 and TRBJ1-1 for the parts outside the CDR3, the full variable domain is DSGVTQTPKHLITATGQRVTLRCSPRSGDLSVYWYQQSLDQGLQFLIQYYNGEERAKGNILERFSAQQFPDLHSELNLSSLELGDSALYFCASSVGGRNTEAFFGQGTRLTVV.